The subject of this entry is one T cell receptor (beta chain). Only in-frame clones appear in the TCRdb table, and some are missing; sequencing was by immunoSEQ multiplex PCR. Found here are some 42,000 clones, 93% of them singletons; the top ten hold more than 0.6%. V was pared by 0 bases and J by 7 bases, with 5 bases of the junction left unmatched. Germline-derived CDR1 and CDR2 are ENHRY and SYGVKD. CDR3 size: 16 residues. The data originate from a study of T cell changes during pregnancy in multiple sclerosis. The chain employs TRBV10-3 and TRBJ2-7; 14 bases agree with TRBD2. The clonotype was recovered from a female donor with multiple sclerosis, enrolled in a pregnancy study. Material: CD4+ T cells from peripheral blood mononuclear cells, obtained in the third trimester of pregnancy. CDR3 sequence (DNA): TGTGCCATCAGTGAGTCAGGGACTAGCGGGAGTGGTGAGCAGTACTTC. It yields the protein CAISESGTSGSGEQYF.